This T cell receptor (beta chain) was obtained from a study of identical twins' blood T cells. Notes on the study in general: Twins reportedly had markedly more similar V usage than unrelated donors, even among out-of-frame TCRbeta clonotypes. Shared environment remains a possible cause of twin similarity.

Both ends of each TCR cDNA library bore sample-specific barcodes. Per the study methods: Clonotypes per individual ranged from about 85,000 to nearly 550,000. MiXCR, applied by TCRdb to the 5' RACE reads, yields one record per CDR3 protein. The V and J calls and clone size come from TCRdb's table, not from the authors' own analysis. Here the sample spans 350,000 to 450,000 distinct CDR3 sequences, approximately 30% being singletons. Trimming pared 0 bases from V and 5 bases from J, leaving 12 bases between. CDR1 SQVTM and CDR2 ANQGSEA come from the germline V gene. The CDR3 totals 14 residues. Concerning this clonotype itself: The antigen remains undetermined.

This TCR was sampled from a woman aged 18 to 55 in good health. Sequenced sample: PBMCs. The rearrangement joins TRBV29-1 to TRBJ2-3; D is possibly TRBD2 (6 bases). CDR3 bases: TGCAGCGTTGAAGAGGTGGGGGGTGGAGATACGCAGTATTTT. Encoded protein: CSVEEVGGGDTQYF.